Sequencing of this T cell receptor beta chain was carried out in a study of Tregs in tolerant kidney transplant recipients. Germline CDR1 reads MNHNY; CDR2 reads SVGAGI (reference sequence). The CDR3 has 11 amino acids. V was cut by 7 bases and J by 5 bases, with 6 bases left in between. After around 6 days with irradiated graft donor PBMCs, CFSE-labeled recipient PBMCs were FACS-sorted. Assay used: immunoSEQ multiplex PCR; TCRdb lists only in-frame clones, some missing. The sample holds 15,000 or so clones, 53% seen once. Worth noting for this clone: What it binds is unknown.

Study outcomes and limitations: Biological reproducibility was not directly addressed, but technical replication error appeared minimal.

The source of this sequence is a human patient who received a combined kidney and bone marrow transplant. Sample: CD4+ T cells from blood cultured with allogeneic cells, taken before the transplant. The V gene is TRBV6-6, the J gene TRBJ2-1; tentatively, D is TRBD2 (5 bases). The CDR3 protein is CASTGNNEQFF. For the CDR3, the DNA is TGTGCCAGCACGGGAAACAATGAGCAGTTCTTC.